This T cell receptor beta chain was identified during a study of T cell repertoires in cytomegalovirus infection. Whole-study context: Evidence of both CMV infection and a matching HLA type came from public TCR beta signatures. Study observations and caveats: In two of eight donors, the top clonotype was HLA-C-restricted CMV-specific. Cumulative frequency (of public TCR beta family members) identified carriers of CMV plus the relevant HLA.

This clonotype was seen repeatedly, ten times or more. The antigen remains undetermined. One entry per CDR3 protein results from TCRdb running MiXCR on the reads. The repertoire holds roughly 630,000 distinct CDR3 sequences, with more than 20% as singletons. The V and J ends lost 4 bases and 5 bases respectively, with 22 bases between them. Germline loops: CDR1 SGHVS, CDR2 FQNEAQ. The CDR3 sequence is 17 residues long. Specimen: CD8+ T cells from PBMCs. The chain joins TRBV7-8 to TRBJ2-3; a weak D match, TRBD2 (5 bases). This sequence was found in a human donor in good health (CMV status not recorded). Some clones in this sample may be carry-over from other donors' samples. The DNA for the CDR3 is TGTGCCAGCAGCTCCCCCGGGATTTCGAGCGTCGGAGATACGCAGTATTTT. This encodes CASSSPGISSVGDTQYF.